The 22 T cell receptor beta chains presented below share a single source sample, sequenced in a study of T-cell memory formation after mild COVID-19. TCRdb ran MiXCR on the 5' RACE reads and lists one entry per CDR3 protein. This table has 65,000 to 95,000 distinct CDR3 sequences, 9.5% to 15% appearing once. Sequencing was done on a sample of PBMCs or a T cell subset sorted from them (not recorded which). Receptor source: a man between 18 and 29 years old who had mild COVID-19 (a few samples of this study predate the infection). Cell type and time point are not known.

J is TRBJ2-3 and V is TRBV11-2; 10 bases agree with TRBD2. Trimming cost V 3 bases and J 8 bases; bases outside gene matches: 2. This CDR3 has 13 residues. The germline CDR1 and CDR2 sequences are SGHAT and FQNNGV. In nucleotides, the CDR3 is TGTGCCAGCAGCTTGGGACTAGCGAGTACGCAGTATTTT. Translated, it gives CASSLGLASTQYF. The full variable domain, its missing parts supplied by reference TRBV11-2 and TRBJ2-3, is EAGVAQSPRYKIIEKRQSVAFWCNPISGHATLYWYQQILGQGPKLLIQFQNNGVVDDSQLPKDRFSAERLKGVDSTLKIQPAKLEDSAVYLCASSLGLASTQYFGPGTRLTVL.

A few counts support this clonotype. This chain joins TRBV15 and TRBJ2-3, with 8 positions matching TRBD1. Germline V lookup: CDR1 LNHNV, CDR2 YYDKDF (reference sequence). The length of the CDR3 is 16 residues. The V gene end was trimmed by 0 bases and the J gene end by 1 base; junction bases not matched to a gene: 3. CDR3 bases: TGTGCCACCAGCAGAGAGACAGGGGTCCGCACAGATACGCAGTATTTT. This gives the protein CATSRETGVRTDTQYF.

This clonotype showed up just a few times. This chain links TRBV10-2 with TRBJ2-5; maybe TRBD1 (6 bases). CDR1 and CDR2 from the germline V gene are WSHSY and SAAADI. V was cut by 3 bases and J by 1 base, with 12 bases left in between. The CDR3 loop spans 15 amino acids. For the CDR3, the DNA is TGCGCCAGCAGTGAAGAGGACAGCCCCCAAGAGACCCAGTACTTC. Translating it yields CASSEEDSPQETQYF.

This clonotype has more than one count but fewer than ten. In DNA, the CDR3 is TGTGCCAGCAGTTACCCGTCCGGGGAAGGCTACACCTTC. Protein: CASSYPSGEGYTF. The rearrangement joins TRBV6-5 to TRBJ1-2; no definite D call. The CDR3 extends over 13 amino acids. V was cut by 2 bases and J by 8 bases, with 12 bases left in between. Germline V gene data show CDR1 as MNHEY and CDR2 as SVGAGI.

This clonotype was counted only a few times. V usage is TRBV7-9 and J usage is TRBJ2-5; 8 bases match TRBD1. The CDR3 extends over 16 amino acids. V was pared by 5 bases and J by 5 bases, with 13 bases of the junction left unmatched. The germline V gene encodes CDR1 SEHNR and CDR2 FQNEAQ (reference sequence). CDR3: CASSPPGQGATETQYF. In DNA form, the CDR3 reads TGTGCCAGCAGCCCCCCAGGGCAGGGGGCGACGGAGACCCAGTACTTC.

This clonotype occurred a few times. The rearrangement uses TRBV6-2 or TRBV6-3 and TRBJ2-1; 8 nucleotides line up with TRBD2. Germline CDR1 MNHEY, CDR2 SVGEGT. V gave up 0 bases and J gave up 6 bases; unmatched junction bases: 7. CDR3 length equals 16 residues. CDR3 coding DNA: TGTGCCAGCAGTTACTCTCGCGGGGGGCGTTTCAATGAGCAGTTCTTC. Translating gives CASSYSRGGRFNEQFF.

The V call is TRBV20-1, the J call TRBJ2-3; the D is unclear. The V end lost 3 bases, the J end lost 2 bases, and 12 bases lay between the germline ends. The V gene's germline CDR1 is DFQATT and CDR2 SNEGSKA (reference sequence). CDR3 size: 14 residues. The CDR3 DNA is TGCAGTGCTAGCGCCTTGCTGTTCACAGATACGCAGTATTTT. Encoded protein: CSASALLFTDTQYF.

The chain has TRBV20-1 and TRBJ1-2; 10 bases agree with TRBD1. Per the germline V gene, CDR1 is DFQATT and CDR2 is SNEGSKA (reference sequence). The CDR3 totals 13 residues. V shed 6 bases and J 2 bases; nucleotides not matched to a gene: 3. In nucleotides, the CDR3 is TGCAGTGCAAGGGACAGGGGCAACTATGGCTACACCTTC. It translates to CSARDRGNYGYTF.

This rearrangement joins TRBV9 to TRBJ2-1; 7 bases align to TRBD2. CDR1 and CDR2 (germline): SGDLS, YYNGEE. With 4 bases clipped from V and 4 bases from J, the junction kept 11 bases outside the gene matches. The CDR3 extends over 16 amino acids. This chain's CDR3 is CASSLRRRGGYNEQFF. CDR3 DNA sequence: TGTGCCAGCAGCCTACGACGTCGGGGAGGGTACAATGAGCAGTTCTTC. Full variable domain (missing parts from reference TRBV9 and TRBJ2-1): DSGVTQTPKHLITATGQRVTLRCSPRSGDLSVYWYQQSLDQGLQFLIQYYNGEERAKGNILERFSAQQFPDLHSELNLSSLELGDSALYFCASSLRRRGGYNEQFFGPGTRLTVL.

V is TRBV29-1 and J is TRBJ2-7; tentative D call: TRBD1 (6 bases). The CDR3 covers 14 residues. Trimming pared 5 bases from V and 3 bases from J, leaving 17 bases between. CDR1 is SQVTM and CDR2 is ANQGSEA in the germline V gene. The CDR3 is CSVIRDTPLYEQYF. CDR3 coding DNA: TGCAGCGTTATCCGGGACACCCCCCTCTACGAGCAGTACTTC.

Only a few counts were recorded for this clonotype. The genes are TRBV27 and TRBJ1-2; D is unresolved. The CDR3 is 14 amino acids. In germline, CDR1 is MNHEY, CDR2 SMNVEV (reference sequence). V shed 5 bases and J shed 8 bases, with 18 bases lying between them. The CDR3 protein is CASSPKPYRGGYTF. CDR3 sequence (DNA): TGTGCCAGCAGTCCGAAGCCCTACAGAGGGGGCTACACCTTC.

The sample holds a few counts of this clonotype. The genes are TRBV12-3 or TRBV12-4 and TRBJ1-2; D unclear. V was trimmed by 3 bases and J by 3 bases, leaving 11 bases between them. The length of the CDR3 is 14 residues. The CDR3 here is CASSLGDVYYGYTF. In nucleotides, the CDR3 is TGTGCCAGCAGTTTGGGAGACGTCTACTATGGCTACACCTTC.

This clonotype has just a few counts. This chain connects TRBV5-4 to TRBJ2-7, with D maybe TRBD2 (6 bases). The CDR3 contains 14 residues. V lost 4 bases and J 4 bases, leaving 15 bases between the germline ends. In germline, CDR1 is SGHNT, CDR2 YYREEE (reference sequence). The CDR3 nucleotides are TGTGCCAGCAGCCTAGAGCGGGCCGATTACGAGCAGTACTTC. This gives the protein CASSLERADYEQYF.

This clonotype was seen a few times. The chain has TRBV9 and TRBJ2-3; weak D call: TRBD2 (7 bases). Trimming pared 3 bases from V and 4 bases from J, leaving 21 bases between. The CDR3 sequence is 17 residues long. CDR1 and CDR2 from the germline V gene are SGDLS and YYNGEE. CDR3 bases: TGTGCCAGCAGCGCGAGGGGGAGGGGTAAGGGATCAGATACGCAGTATTTT. Protein sequence: CASSARGRGKGSDTQYF.

This clonotype was found a few times. The chain joins TRBV27 to TRBJ1-1; D unresolved. This CDR3 has 14 residues. Germline V gives CDR1 MNHEY, CDR2 SMNVEV (reference sequence). V was pared by 2 bases and J by 0 bases, with 7 bases between. CDR3 in DNA: TGTGCCAGCAGTTTAGGGAGACTGAACACTGAAGCTTTCTTT. Protein sequence: CASSLGRLNTEAFF.

The chain employs TRBV4-1 and TRBJ1-1, with TRBD1 matching over 9 bases. This CDR3 is built from 14 residues. CDR1 and CDR2 from the germline V gene are MGHRA and YSYEKL. J was trimmed by 5 bases and V by 2 bases; bases with no gene match: 3. The CDR3 nucleotides are TGCGCCAGCAGCCAACCGACAGGGGGGACTGAAGCTTTCTTT. Its translation: CASSQPTGGTEAFF.

This clonotype was picked up many times. This chain links TRBV4-2 with TRBJ2-4; D is undetermined. This CDR3 spans 16 amino acids. Trimming stripped 4 bases from V and 0 bases from J, with 13 bases between. Germline assignment: CDR1 LGHNA and CDR2 YNFKEQ. CDR3 loop: CASSLRTELAKNIQYF. The CDR3 DNA sequence: TGTGCCAGCAGCCTGCGGACGGAACTAGCCAAAAACATTCAGTACTTC.

The V and J genes are TRBV5-1 and TRBJ2-5, with D uncertain. Trimming pared 0 bases from V and 1 base from J, leaving 7 bases between. This CDR3 comprises 14 residues. CDR1 and CDR2 from the germline V gene are SGHRS and YFSETQ. CDR3 nucleotide sequence: TGCGCCAGCAGCTTGGCTGTGATCCAAGAGACCCAGTACTTC. As protein: CASSLAVIQETQYF.

This clonotype was recorded a few times. The V call is TRBV6-5, the J call TRBJ2-3; a weak D match, TRBD2 (5 bases). Trimming left V 4 bases short and J 2 bases short, with 10 bases between. The CDR3 covers 14 residues. CDR1 MNHEY and CDR2 SVGAGI come from the germline V gene. CDR3 region: CASSSAENTDTQYF. The DNA for the CDR3 is TGTGCCAGCAGTTCAGCGGAGAACACAGATACGCAGTATTTT.

CDR3 protein: CSVARDTNNEQFF. CDR3 coding DNA: TGCAGCGTTGCCCGGGACACGAACAATGAGCAGTTCTTC. The rearrangement links TRBV29-1 to TRBJ2-1; possibly TRBD1 for D (6 bases). Trimming pared 4 bases from V and 5 bases from J, leaving 12 bases between. This CDR3 comprises 13 residues. The germline gives CDR1 SQVTM, CDR2 ANQGSEA.

This clonotype showed up just a few times. The chain employs TRBV6-5 and TRBJ1-2; D remains unclear. CDR1 and CDR2 (germline): MNHEY, SVGAGI. The CDR3 is made up of 11 amino acids. V dropped 8 bases and J dropped 6 bases, with 10 bases sitting between them. The CDR3 DNA is TGTGCCAGCCGAGCGCCTGATGGCTACACCTTC. Translated: CASRAPDGYTF.

This rearrangement joins TRBV4-3 to TRBJ1-5; 7 bases are a match to TRBD1. The V gene end was trimmed by 0 bases and the J gene end by 7 bases; junction bases not matched to a gene: 18. The CDR3 runs 19 residues. CDR1 LGHNA and CDR2 YSLEER come from the germline V gene. CDR3 loop: CASSQDRSGTALGGQPQHF. As DNA, the CDR3 is TGCGCCAGCAGCCAAGACCGTAGTGGGACAGCCCTGGGGGGACAGCCCCAGCATTTT.